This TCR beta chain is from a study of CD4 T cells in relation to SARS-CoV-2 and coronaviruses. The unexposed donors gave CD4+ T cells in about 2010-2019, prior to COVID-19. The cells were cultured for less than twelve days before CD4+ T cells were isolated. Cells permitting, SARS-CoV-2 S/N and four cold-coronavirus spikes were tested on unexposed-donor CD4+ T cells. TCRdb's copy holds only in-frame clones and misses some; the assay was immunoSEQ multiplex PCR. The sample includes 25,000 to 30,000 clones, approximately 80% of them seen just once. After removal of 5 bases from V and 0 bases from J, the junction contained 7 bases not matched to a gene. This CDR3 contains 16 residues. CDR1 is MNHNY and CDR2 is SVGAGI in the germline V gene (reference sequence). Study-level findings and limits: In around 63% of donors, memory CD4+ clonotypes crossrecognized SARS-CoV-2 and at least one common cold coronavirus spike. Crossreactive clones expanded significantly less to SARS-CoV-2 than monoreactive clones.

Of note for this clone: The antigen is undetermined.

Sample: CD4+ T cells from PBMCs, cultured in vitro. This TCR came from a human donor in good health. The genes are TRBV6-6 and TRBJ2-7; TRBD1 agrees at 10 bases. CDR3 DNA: TGTGCCAGCAGTCTAGGACAGGGGGTGCCCTCCTACGAGCAGTACTTC. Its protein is CASSLGQGVPSYEQYF.